This T cell receptor beta chain is drawn from a study of T cells in Graves' hyperthyroidism and ophthalmopathy. Study observations and caveats: Median prediction lead before ophthalmopathy onset was 5 to 7.5 months with the model. Among clonotypes expanded in thyroid above 0.001, most were also found in blood.

Hyperthyroidism had been newly diagnosed in patients aged 18 to 65, and its duration was under 2 months. Germline CDR1 is MNHNS and CDR2 is SASEGT. The germline V and J ends were trimmed by 0 bases and 4 bases, with 10 bases remaining between them. CDR3 length equals 15 residues. Amplification yielded TCR beta CDR3 regions, with RNA transcripts as the source. TCR CDR3 regions were first amplified by RT-PCR with HTBI primers. Each CDR3 protein is one row after TCRdb ran MiXCR on the multiplex PCR reads. This sample carries roughly 420,000 distinct CDR3 sequences, roughly 15% of them seen once, and the ten largest clones take approximately 5.3%. Details on this clonotype: Its cognate antigen is unknown.

This chain links TRBV6-1 with TRBJ1-3; no clear D. The sequence was obtained from a woman younger than 35 with Graves' hyperthyroidism. Input material: blood. For the CDR3, the DNA is TGTGCCAGCAGTGAAGCCGAAGACACGGGAAACACCATATATTTT. Translation: CASSEAEDTGNTIYF.